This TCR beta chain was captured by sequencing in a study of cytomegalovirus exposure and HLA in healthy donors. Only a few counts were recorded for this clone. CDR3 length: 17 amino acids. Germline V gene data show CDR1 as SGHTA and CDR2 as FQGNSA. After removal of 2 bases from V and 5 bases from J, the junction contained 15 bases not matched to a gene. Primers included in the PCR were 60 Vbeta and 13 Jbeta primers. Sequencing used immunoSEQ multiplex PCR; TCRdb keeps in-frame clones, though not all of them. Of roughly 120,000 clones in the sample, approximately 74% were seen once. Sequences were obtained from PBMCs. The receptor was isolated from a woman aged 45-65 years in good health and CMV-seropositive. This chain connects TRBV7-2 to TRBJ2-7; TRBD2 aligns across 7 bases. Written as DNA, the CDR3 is TGTGCCAGCAGCTTAACTTCTAGATTTGGGGGGGGGAACGAGCAGTACTTC. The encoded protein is CASSLTSRFGGGNEQYF.